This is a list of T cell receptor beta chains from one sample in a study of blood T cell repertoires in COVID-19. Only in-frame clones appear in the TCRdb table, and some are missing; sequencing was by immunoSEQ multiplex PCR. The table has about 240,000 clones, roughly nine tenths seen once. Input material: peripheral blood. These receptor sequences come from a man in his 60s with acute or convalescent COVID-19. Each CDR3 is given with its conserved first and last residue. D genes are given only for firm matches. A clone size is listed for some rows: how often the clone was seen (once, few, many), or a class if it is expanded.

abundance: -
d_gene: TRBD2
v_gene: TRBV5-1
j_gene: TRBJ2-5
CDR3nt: TGCGCCAGCAGCTTGGGACTAGCGGGAGGGATCCTCCAAGAGACCCAGTACTTC
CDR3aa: CASSLGLAGGILQETQYF

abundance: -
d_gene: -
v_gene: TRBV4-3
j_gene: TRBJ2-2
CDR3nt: TGCGCCAGCAGCCAACCCCATCCCCTTGACAGGCGTAGTACCGGGGAGCTGTTTTTT
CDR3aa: CASSQPHPLDRRSTGELFF

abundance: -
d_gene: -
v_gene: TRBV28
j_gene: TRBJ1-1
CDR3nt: TGTGCCAGCAGTTTCACAGAAGACACTGAAGCTTTCTTT
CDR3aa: CASSFTEDTEAFF

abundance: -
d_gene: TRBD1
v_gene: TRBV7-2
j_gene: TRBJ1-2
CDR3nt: TGTGCCAGCAGTCCTACGGGACAGGCCTTACTCTATGGCTACACCTTC
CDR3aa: CASSPTGQALLYGYTF

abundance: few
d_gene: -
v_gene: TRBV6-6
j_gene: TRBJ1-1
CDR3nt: TGTGCCAGCAGCCCCTTGGACACGAACACTGAAGCTTTCTTT
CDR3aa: CASSPLDTNTEAFF

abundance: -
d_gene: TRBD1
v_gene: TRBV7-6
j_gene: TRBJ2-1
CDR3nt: TGTGCCAGCAGCGCTAGGGCAGGGGGCCAGGGGGCAAACTACAATGAGCAGTTCTTC
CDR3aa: CASSARAGGQGANYNEQFF

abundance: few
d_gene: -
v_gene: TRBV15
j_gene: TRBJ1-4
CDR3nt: TGTGCCACCAGCAGAGGTAGACAGAATAATGAAAAACTGTTTTTT
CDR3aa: CATSRGRQNNEKLFF

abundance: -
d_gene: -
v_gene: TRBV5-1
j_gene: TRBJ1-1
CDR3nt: TGCGCCAGCAGCTTGGATGTTCAGGTGAACACTGAAGCTTTCTTT
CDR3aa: CASSLDVQVNTEAFF

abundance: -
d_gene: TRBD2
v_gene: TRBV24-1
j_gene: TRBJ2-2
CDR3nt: TGTGCCACACGGGGGGGCGCAGCCGCCGGGGAGCTGTTTTTT
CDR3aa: CATRGGAAAGELFF

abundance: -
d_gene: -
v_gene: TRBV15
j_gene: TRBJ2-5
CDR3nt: TGTGCCACGCTACGGTCGTACCAAGAGACCCAGTACTTC
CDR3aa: CATLRSYQETQYF

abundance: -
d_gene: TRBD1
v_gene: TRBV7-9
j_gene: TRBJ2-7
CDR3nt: TGTGCCAGCAGCCTTATGGACAGGACAGAGGAGCAGTACTTC
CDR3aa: CASSLMDRTEEQYF

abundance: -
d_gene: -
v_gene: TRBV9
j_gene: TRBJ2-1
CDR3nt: TGTGCCAGCAGCGGGTCGGGGGACAATGAGCAGTTCTTC
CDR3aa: CASSGSGDNEQFF

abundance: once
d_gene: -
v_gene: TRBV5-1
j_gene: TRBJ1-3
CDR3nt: TGCGCCAGCAGCTTTTTTGGACAGCTCTCTGGAAACACCATATATTTT
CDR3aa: CASSFFGQLSGNTIYF

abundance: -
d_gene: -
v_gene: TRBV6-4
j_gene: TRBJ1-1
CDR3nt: TGTGCCAGCAGTCAGGGCATGAACACTGAAGCTTTCTTT
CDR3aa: CASSQGMNTEAFF

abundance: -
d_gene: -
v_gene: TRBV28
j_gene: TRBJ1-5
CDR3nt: TGTGCCAGCAGAACCCTAAATCAGCCCCAGCATTTT
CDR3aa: CASRTLNQPQHF

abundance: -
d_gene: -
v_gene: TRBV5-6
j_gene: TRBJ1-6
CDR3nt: TGTGCCAGCAACGCACTTAGGCGGGGGAATTCACCCCTCCACTTT
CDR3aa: CASNALRRGNSPLHF

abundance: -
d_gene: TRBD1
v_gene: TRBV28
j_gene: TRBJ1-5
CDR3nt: TGTGCCAGCAGAAAAAGATGGGGACAGGGCAATCAGCCCCAGCATTTT
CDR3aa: CASRKRWGQGNQPQHF

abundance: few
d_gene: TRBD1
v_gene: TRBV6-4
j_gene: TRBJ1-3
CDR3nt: TGTGCCATTCGTCGACAGGGACAATTAAACACCATATATTTT
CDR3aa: CAIRRQGQLNTIYF

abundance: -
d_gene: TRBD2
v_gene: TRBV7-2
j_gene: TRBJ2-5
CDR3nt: TGTGCCAGCAGCTTAGCGGGGACTAGCGCGCAAGAGACCCAGTACTTC
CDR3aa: CASSLAGTSAQETQYF

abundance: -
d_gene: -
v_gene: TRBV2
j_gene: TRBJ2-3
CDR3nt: TGTGCCAGCAGCGCCTTAGGACTACGCACAGATACGCAGTATTTT
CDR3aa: CASSALGLRTDTQYF

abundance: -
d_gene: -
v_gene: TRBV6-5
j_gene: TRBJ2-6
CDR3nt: TGTGCCAGCACAAACGGGTACTCTGGGGCCAACGTCCTGACTTTC
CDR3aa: CASTNGYSGANVLTF

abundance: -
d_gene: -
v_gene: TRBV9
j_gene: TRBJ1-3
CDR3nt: TGTGCCAGCACCAAGGGACATCCTTCCATATATTTT
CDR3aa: CASTKGHPSIYF

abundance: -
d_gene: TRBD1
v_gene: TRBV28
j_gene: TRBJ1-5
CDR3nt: TGTGCCAGCAGTTTACAGCAGCATCAGGAGGGACAGGGGTTTTTGGGCAATCAGCCCCAGCATTTT
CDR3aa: CASSLQQHQEGQGFLGNQPQHF

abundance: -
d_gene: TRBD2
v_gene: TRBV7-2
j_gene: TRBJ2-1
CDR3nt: TGTGCCAGCAGCTTGGGACTAGCGGGCTACCCCGAGCAGTTCTTC
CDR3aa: CASSLGLAGYPEQFF

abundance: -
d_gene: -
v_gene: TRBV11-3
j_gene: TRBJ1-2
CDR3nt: TGTGCCAGCAGCCCCTCGGGGAGCTATGGCTACACCTTC
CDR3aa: CASSPSGSYGYTF

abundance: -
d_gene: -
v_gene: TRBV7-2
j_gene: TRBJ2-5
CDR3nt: TGTGCCAGCAGCGCAGCGGTTGGGGAGACCCAGTACTTC
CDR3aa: CASSAAVGETQYF

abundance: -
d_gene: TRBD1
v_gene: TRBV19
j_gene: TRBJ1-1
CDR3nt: TGTGCCAGTAGTATTCGAGTGGACAGGGCGAACACTGAAGCTTTCTTT
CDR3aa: CASSIRVDRANTEAFF

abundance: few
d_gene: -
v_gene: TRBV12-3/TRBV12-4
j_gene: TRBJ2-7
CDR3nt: TGTGCCAGCTCGACTAGGGGGCGAGACGAGCAGTACTTC
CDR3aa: CASSTRGRDEQYF

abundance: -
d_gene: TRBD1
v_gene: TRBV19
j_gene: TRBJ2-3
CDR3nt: TGTGCCAGTAGTTTCCGCTCTCAGGGGGCCACAGATACGCAGTATTTT
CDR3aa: CASSFRSQGATDTQYF

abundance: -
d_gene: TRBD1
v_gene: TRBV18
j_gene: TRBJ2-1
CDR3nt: TGTGCCAGCTCACCGGAACAGGGGGAGTACAATGAGCAGTTCTTC
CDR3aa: CASSPEQGEYNEQFF

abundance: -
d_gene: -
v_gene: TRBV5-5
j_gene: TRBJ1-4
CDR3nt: TGTGCCAGCAGCTTGAGCCGTCCTGAAAAACTGTTTTTT
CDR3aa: CASSLSRPEKLFF